These 15 T cell receptor beta chains were sequenced from one sample in a study of neurological immune-mediated disorders. MiXCR, applied by TCRdb to the 5' RACE reads, yields one record per CDR3 protein. The sample has more than 20,000 distinct CDR3 sequences, more than 2% seen once. The sequenced material came from PBMCs. The receptors come from a woman aged 45-60 years with multiple sclerosis.

The rearrangement joins TRBV5-1 to TRBJ2-6; D possibly corresponds to TRBD2 (6 bases). V dropped 4 bases and J dropped 1 base, with 9 bases sitting between them. The CDR3 loop spans 15 amino acids. Germline-derived CDR1 and CDR2 are SGHRS and YFSETQ. CDR3 sequence: CASSLEGSGANVLTF. CDR3 in DNA: TGCGCCAGCAGCCTGGAGGGGTCTGGGGCCAACGTCCTGACTTTC. Full variable domain (rest looked up from reference TRBV5-1 and TRBJ2-6): KAGVTQTPRYLIKTRGQQVTLSCSPISGHRSVSWYQQTPGQGLQFLFEYFSETQRNKGNFPGRFSGRQFSNSRSEMNVSTLELGDSALYLCASSLEGSGANVLTFGAGSRLTVL.

At least ten counts were recorded for this clonotype. The chain employs TRBV28 and TRBJ2-5, with 8 bases matching TRBD2. Trimming at V came to 3 bases and at J to 3 bases, leaving 9 bases not matched to a gene. CDR3 size: 16 residues. Germline-derived CDR1 and CDR2 are MDHEN and SYDVKM. CDR3 sequence reads: CASSLRFAGLEETQYF. The CDR3 nucleotides are TGTGCCAGCAGTTTGAGGTTTGCGGGACTAGAAGAGACCCAGTACTTC.

This clonotype occurred many times. The chain carries TRBV20-1 and TRBJ2-1; 7 nucleotides match TRBD1. The CDR3 is 13 residues long. Germline V CDR1 and CDR2: DFQATT, SNEGSKA (reference sequence). The CDR3 here is CSLWPGGRNEQFF. Here the CDR3 DNA reads TGCAGCCTGTGGCCAGGGGGTCGGAATGAGCAGTTCTTC.

This clonotype was detected many times. The V gene is TRBV7-2, the J gene TRBJ1-2; 10 bases match TRBD1. The CDR3 is 16 amino acids. The V gene end was trimmed by 5 bases and the J gene end by 6 bases; junction bases not matched to a gene: 12. Germline CDR1 reads SGHTA; CDR2 reads FQGNSA. CDR3 DNA: TGTGCCAGCAGCCCCCGGACAGGGGGAACGGTTGATGGCTACACCTTC. Translated, it gives CASSPRTGGTVDGYTF.

This clonotype has at least ten counts. The chain recombines TRBV20-1 with TRBJ2-7; 8 bases agree with TRBD2. The CDR3 is 11 amino acids. Germline V gene lookup returns CDR1 DFQATT and CDR2 SNEGSKA (reference sequence). Unmatched junction bases numbered 0, after V lost 3 bases and J lost 5 bases. CDR3 sequence (DNA): TGCAGTGCTAGCGGGAGGGACGAGCAGTACTTC. It is translated as CSASGRDEQYF.

Judged by abundance, this clonotype is medium-sized (0.01 to 0.1%). The chain uses TRBV11-2 and TRBJ1-1; D is ambiguous. The germline V gene encodes CDR1 SGHAT and CDR2 FQNNGV. The CDR3 spans 13 residues. V was pared by 0 bases and J by 1 base, with 3 bases between. CDR3 region: CASSLEPNTEAFF. The CDR3 DNA sequence: TGTGCCAGCAGCTTAGAACCGAACACTGAAGCTTTCTTT.

This clonotype was seen repeatedly, ten times or more. The V gene is TRBV10-3, the J gene TRBJ2-2; TRBD1 or TRBD2 may be the D gene (5 bases each). Trimming took 6 bases from V and 4 from J, leaving 24 bases between them. Germline loops: CDR1 ENHRY, CDR2 SYGVKD. The CDR3 is 18 residues long. CDR3 in DNA: TGTGCCATCAGCCCAGGTGGGACGGCGGCAGCCGGCACCGGGGAGCTGTTTTTT. Translated, it gives CAISPGGTAAAGTGELFF.

This clonotype was seen many times. The V gene is TRBV29-1, the J gene TRBJ1-1; D ambiguous. Trimming stripped 5 bases from V and 3 bases from J, with 10 bases between. The length of the CDR3 is 12 residues. Looked up from germline, CDR1 is SQVTM and CDR2 is ANQGSEA. In DNA, the CDR3 is TGCAGCGTTATTCACCGGGACACTGAAGCTTTCTTT. Its protein product is CSVIHRDTEAFF.

This clonotype was seen many times. V usage is TRBV7-6 and J usage is TRBJ1-1; D is unclear. V shed 3 bases and J shed 0 bases, with 5 bases lying between them. Germline lookup yields CDR1 SGHVS and CDR2 FNYEAQ. This CDR3 has 13 amino acids. CDR3 in DNA: TGTGCCAGCAGCTTGCAGTTGAACACTGAAGCTTTCTTT. This codes for CASSLQLNTEAFF.

This clonotype has at least ten counts. The chain joins TRBV10-3 to TRBJ2-3; weak D call: TRBD1 (6 bases). Germline V CDR1 and CDR2: ENHRY, SYGVKD. V dropped 6 bases and J dropped 3 bases, with 10 bases sitting between them. This CDR3 is 13 amino acids long. The CDR3 spells CAISSDRTDTQYF. CDR3 coding DNA: TGTGCCATCAGCTCCGACAGGACAGATACGCAGTATTTT.

In this sample, this clonotype turned up a few times. A junction end diverges from the germline sequence, so it may reflect a read error. The CDR3 region is CASSLVGDSNQPQNF. In DNA form, the CDR3 reads TGCGCCAGCAGCTTGGTGGGGGACAGCAATCAGCCCCAGAATTTT. The chain links TRBV5-1 to TRBJ1-5; 7 positions match TRBD1. The CDR3 sequence is 15 residues long. The germline V gene has CDR1 SGHRS and CDR2 YFSETQ.

Many counts were recorded for this clonotype. This chain uses TRBV5-1 with TRBJ2-5; D is ambiguous. Germline V gene data show CDR1 as SGHRS and CDR2 as YFSETQ. The germline V and J ends were trimmed by 0 bases and 5 bases, with 5 bases remaining between them. The CDR3 is 12 residues long. CDR3 residues: CASSLVGETQYF. The CDR3 bases are TGCGCCAGCAGCTTGGTGGGTGAGACCCAGTACTTC.

This clonotype was seen a handful of times. This sequence joins TRBV12-3 or TRBV12-4 and TRBJ1-2, with a weak D call TRBD1 (5 bases). V was pared by 2 bases and J by 9 bases, with 22 bases between. The CDR3 spans 16 residues. This chain's CDR3 is CASSLSGLQARSSYTF. CDR3 in DNA: TGTGCCAGCAGTTTAAGCGGCCTACAGGCGCGATCTAGCTACACCTTC.

The table lists this clonotype with many counts. V usage is TRBV28 and J usage is TRBJ1-2; no clear D gene. Trimming cost V 2 bases and J 6 bases, with 4 bases left between them. CDR1 MDHEN and CDR2 SYDVKM come from the germline V gene. The length of the CDR3 is 11 residues. The CDR3 protein is CASSLVHGYTF. The CDR3 nucleotides are TGTGCCAGCAGTTTAGTCCATGGCTACACCTTC.

In this sample, this clonotype turned up many times. The rearrangement uses TRBV20-1 and TRBJ2-1; D is unclear. V was cut by 1 base and J by 9 bases, with 7 bases left in between. This CDR3 contains 11 residues. CDR1 DFQATT and CDR2 SNEGSKA come from the germline V gene (reference sequence). The CDR3: CSARGSGEQFF. Written as DNA, the CDR3 is TGCAGTGCTAGAGGTTCTGGTGAGCAGTTCTTC.